The text below deals with one T cell receptor beta chain. Method: immunoSEQ multiplex PCR; TCRdb's copy keeps in-frame clones and lacks some. The sample shows about 140,000 clones, 70% to 80% of them seen only once. The data derive from a study of blood T cell repertoires in COVID-19. Background on the study: Samples came from the United States, Italy and Spain, spanning acute and convalescent COVID-19. PBMCs, B-cell-depleted T cells, or T cells provided the cDNA or gDNA that made up the material.

The CDR3 is made up of 14 amino acids. Germline trimming cut 5 bases from V and 4 bases from J; bases unmatched to any gene: 6. Germline V gene sequence: CDR1 LNHNV, CDR2 YYDKDF (reference sequence). The chain joins TRBV15 to TRBJ1-1; 8 bases are a match to TRBD1. The TCR was taken from a woman between 50 and 59 years old with active or convalescent COVID-19. Sequencing was performed on peripheral blood. Here the CDR3 reads CATSLRGRGTEAFF. The DNA of the CDR3 is TGTGCCACCAGCCTCAGGGGGCGAGGCACTGAAGCTTTCTTT.